Sequencing of this T cell receptor beta chain was carried out in a study of prognosis after radiotherapy for stage I lung cancer. Overall study: Medical inoperability was the status assigned to all non-small cell lung cancer patients. Broader study findings: Reduced Shannon entropy following stereotactic body radiation therapy was recorded in patients who developed distant metastases.

Looked up from germline, CDR1 is SGHNT and CDR2 is YYREEE (reference sequence). CDR3 length: 12 amino acids. As for this clonotype: The target antigen is unknown. This may stem from a read error, because a much larger clone lies one nucleotide away.

Two-round multiplex PCR, the amplification method, yielded TCR beta CDR3 from genomic DNA. Primers (each specific to one TRBV or TRBJ gene) were used in first-round PCR. From the multiplex PCR reads, TCRdb called clonotypes with MiXCR, one entry per CDR3 protein. The sample lists over 15,000 distinct CDR3 sequences, around 30% occurring once. The clonotype originates from a donor over 45 with non-small cell lung cancer. Source: PBMCs, taken before or after stereotactic body radiation therapy (not recorded which). The chain recombines TRBV5-4 with TRBJ2-7; TRBD2 is a possible D gene (5 bases). In DNA, the CDR3 is TGTGCCAGCAGCTGGACTGGGTACGAGAAGTACTTC. This codes for CASSWTGYEKYF.